The 14 T cell receptor beta chains in this list originate from one sample, sequenced in a study of shared clonotypes between healthy human individuals (dated by TCRdb to between 2020 and 2021). To prepare the library, the immunoSEQ multiplex PCR assay was applied. The immuneACCESS repertoire file appears here via TCRdb, limited to in-frame rearrangements. These files lack a portion of the clones; in checked studies, under half of the deficit traces to unresolved V genes, and the cause of the others is not known. In all, the sample holds about 470,000 clones, and 75% to 85% of those were seen once. The top ten clonotypes cover over 10% of the sample. Sequencing input: PBMCs. The receptors originated from a woman aged 40 to 50 in good health. Some clones in this sample may be carry-over from other donors' samples.

Concerning this clone: Other DNA sequences in the same sample also yield this CDR3. This rearrangement joins TRBV5-1 to TRBJ2-6; D is unclear. Trimming shortened V by 0 bases and J by 0 bases, and 4 bases separated the two germline ends. CDR1 and CDR2 (germline): SGHRS, YFSETQ. The CDR3 spans 15 residues. As DNA, the CDR3 is TGCGCCAGCAGCTTGGGGAGCTCTGGGGCCAACGTCCTGACTTTC. Protein product: CASSLGSSGANVLTF.

Of note for this clone: A far more abundant clone sits one base away, making this likely a read error. This sequence joins TRBV5-6 and TRBJ1-5; D perhaps matches TRBD1 (5 bases). The CDR3 contains 17 residues. V was shortened by 0 bases and J by 5 bases, with 18 bases between the two germline ends. Germline V gene sequence: CDR1 SGHDT, CDR2 YYEEEE. This chain's CDR3 is CASSLGRERPSDQPQHF. CDR3 bases: TGTGCCAGCAGCTTGGGCAGGGAGAGACCAAGCGATCAGCCCCAGCATTTT.

This clone was observed a few times. The chain combines TRBV7-9 with TRBJ2-7; TRBD1 or TRBD2 may be the D gene (5 bases each). The CDR3 covers 15 residues. Germline CDR1 and CDR2: SEHNR and FQNEAQ (reference sequence). Trimming took 1 base from V and 2 from J, leaving 12 bases between them. The CDR3 DNA reads TGTGCCAGCAGCTTAGGGGGGAACGGGGCCTACGAGCAGTACTTC. It encodes CASSLGGNGAYEQYF.

The table lists this clone with a few counts. This sequence joins TRBV11-2 and TRBJ2-7; 7 positions match TRBD2. CDR3 length: 16 residues. Trimming removed 0 bases from V and 3 bases from J; junction bases left unmatched: 8. CDR1 is SGHAT, CDR2 FQNNGV, per germline. CDR3 nucleotides: TGTGCCAGCAGCTTAGATCGGGGGAGGGGCGGCTACGAGCAGTACTTC. Encoded protein: CASSLDRGRGGYEQYF.

There are a few counts of this clone. V and J are TRBV28 and TRBJ1-1, with 11 bases fitting TRBD1. From germline, CDR1 is MDHEN and CDR2 SYDVKM. The trim removed 7 bases at V and 4 bases at J, leaving 11 bases unmatched. The CDR3 spans 16 residues. The CDR3: CASTSQTGTGGTEAFF. CDR3 nucleotide sequence: TGTGCCAGCACCTCACAAACCGGGACAGGGGGCACTGAAGCTTTCTTT.

Concerning this clone: At the DNA level, this CDR3 is encoded by other sequences in the same sample as well. The chain couples TRBV28 to TRBJ1-2, with 8 bases that match TRBD1. CDR1 is MDHEN, CDR2 SYDVKM, per germline. After removal of 2 bases from V and 5 bases from J, the junction contained 1 base not matched to a gene. CDR3 length: 13 residues. The CDR3 DNA is TGTGCCAGCAGTTTAGGACAGGGTTATGGCTACACCTTC. Translated, it gives CASSLGQGYGYTF.

Points on this clone: With a much larger clone just one base away, this may be a read error. The J gene is TRBJ2-7, the V gene TRBV25-1; D ambiguous. Germline CDR1 reads MGHDK; CDR2 reads SYGVNS. This CDR3 has 11 residues. Trimming removed 4 bases from V and 1 base from J, with 2 bases in between. The CDR3 nucleotides are TGTGCCAGCAGTGGTTCCTACGAGCAGTACTTC. This sequence encodes CASSGSYEQYF.

This clone was seen only once. This likely reflects a read error, since a far larger clone is one base away. The chain combines TRBV7-3 with TRBJ2-1; a weak D match, TRBD2 (6 bases). This CDR3 has 13 residues. Per the germline V gene, CDR1 is SGHTA and CDR2 is FQGTGA. V lost 4 bases and J lost 5, with 9 bases in between. The CDR3 DNA reads as TGTGCCAGCAGCTCAGCTAGCGACAATGAGCAGTTCTTC. This encodes CASSSASDNEQFF.

The rearrangement links TRBV16 to TRBJ2-5, with 12 bases aligning to TRBD2. The CDR3 covers 16 residues. CDR1 is KGHSY, CDR2 FQNENV, per germline. Unmatched junction bases numbered 2, after V lost 0 bases and J lost 3 bases. The CDR3 sequence is CASSQSGLAGKETQYF. CDR3 sequence (DNA): TGTGCCAGCAGCCAATCGGGACTAGCGGGTAAAGAGACCCAGTACTTC.

There are a few counts of this clone. The chain is built from TRBV15 and TRBJ2-1, with D tentatively TRBD1 or TRBD2 (5 bases each). CDR3 length: 14 amino acids. Trimming pared 4 bases from V and 9 bases from J, leaving 16 bases between. CDR1 LNHNV and CDR2 YYDKDF come from the germline V gene (reference sequence). The CDR3 is CATSIGTRNPEQFF. CDR3 nucleotide sequence: TGTGCCACCAGCATCGGGACGAGGAACCCTGAGCAGTTCTTC.

This chain connects TRBV6-6 to TRBJ2-7; D ambiguous. Germline CDR1 reads MNHNY; CDR2 reads SVGAGI (reference sequence). V was shortened by 0 bases and J by 2 bases, with 5 bases between the two germline ends. This CDR3 region has 13 residues. CDR3 DNA: TGTGCCAGCAGTTACTCCCCGACCTACGAGCAGTACTTC. It is translated as CASSYSPTYEQYF.

There are a few counts of this clone. Other DNA sequences within the sample encode an identical CDR3. The genes are TRBV27 and TRBJ1-2, with D unresolved. Trimming removed 3 bases from V and 4 bases from J, with 9 bases in between. This CDR3 has 13 residues. CDR1 and CDR2 (germline): MNHEY, SMNVEV (reference sequence). CDR3 nucleotides: TGTGCCAGCAGTTTGAAGGGTGGCTATGGCTACACCTTC. This gives the protein CASSLKGGYGYTF.

There are many counts of this clone. This chain links TRBV2 with TRBJ1-1; D possibly corresponds to TRBD1 (5 bases). Germline-derived CDR1 and CDR2 are SNHLY and FYNNEI. V lost 2 bases and J lost 1, with 14 bases in between. The CDR3 is made up of 16 amino acids. CDR3 nucleotides: TGTGCCAGCAGTGAATTAGGGGTAGAGAGGAACACTGAAGCTTTCTTT. Its protein is CASSELGVERNTEAFF.

The rearrangement joins TRBV5-1 to TRBJ1-1; 8 nucleotides agree with TRBD1. V gave up 4 bases and J gave up 5 bases; unmatched junction bases: 7. Per germline, CDR1 SGHRS and CDR2 YFSETQ. The CDR3 runs 14 residues. The CDR3 sequence: CASSEDRVETEAFF. CDR3 coding DNA: TGCGCCAGCAGCGAGGACAGGGTGGAAACTGAAGCTTTCTTT.